The 20 T cell receptor beta chains reported below all come from one sample, sequenced in a study of radiation and T cells in renal cell carcinoma. Only in-frame clones appear in the TCRdb table, and some are missing; sequencing was by immunoSEQ multiplex PCR. The sample lists 140,000 to 150,000 clones, about 88% occurring once. Noted time point: baseline pretreatment blood. Specified treatment: 15 Gy SBRT to primary tumor, nephrectomy 4 weeks later. Sample: blood, taken from a patient whose treatment included radiotherapy and nephrectomy. The receptor set was obtained from a woman in her 70s with renal cell carcinoma.

This rearrangement joins TRBV29-1 to TRBJ1-2; 7 positions match TRBD1. Germline V gene data show CDR1 as SQVTM and CDR2 as ANQGSEA. CDR3 size: 11 residues. Trimming took 4 bases from V and 7 from J; bases not matched to a gene: 3. The CDR3 sequence: CSVGQGSGYTF. CDR3 bases: TGCAGCGTTGGACAGGGCTCTGGCTACACCTTC.

Only one count was recorded for this clone. The CDR3 is CASSPPGLDTGELFF. Written as DNA, the CDR3 is TGTGCCAGCAGCCCGCCCGGACTGGACACCGGGGAGCTGTTTTTT. V gene TRBV7-9 combines with J gene TRBJ2-2, with a possible D match to TRBD2 (5 bases). Germline V gene data show CDR1 as SEHNR and CDR2 as FQNEAQ (reference sequence). The CDR3 spans 15 residues. The V end lost 5 bases, the J end lost 3 bases, and 13 bases lay between the germline ends.

This chain joins TRBV6-5 and TRBJ2-5; D unclear. The ends were cut back, 0 bases at V and 4 bases at J, with 9 bases in the middle. The CDR3 spans 14 residues. The V gene's germline CDR1 is MNHEY and CDR2 SVGAGI. The CDR3 protein is CASSYSLPGETQYF. The CDR3 DNA reads TGTGCCAGCAGTTACTCCCTTCCCGGAGAGACCCAGTACTTC.

V and J are TRBV6-1 and TRBJ1-6; no firm D call. The CDR3 length is 14 residues. Trimming took off 2 bases at V and 14 bases at J, with 16 bases between the two ends. The germline CDR1 and CDR2 sequences are MNHNS and SASEGT. The CDR3 loop reads CASSERRQTSSLHF. The CDR3 DNA sequence: TGTGCCAGCAGTGAAAGGAGACAAACCTCATCCCTCCACTTT.

The chain employs TRBV9 and TRBJ2-7; 11 nucleotides agree with TRBD2. The CDR3 is 14 residues long. The germline V gene encodes CDR1 SGDLS and CDR2 YYNGEE. Trimming at V came to 6 bases and at J to 4 bases, leaving 6 bases not matched to a gene. The CDR3 bases are TGTGCCAGCACACCCGGGACTAGCGGTTACGAGCAGTACTTC. It yields the protein CASTPGTSGYEQYF.

The V call is TRBV25-1, the J call TRBJ1-1; D is possibly TRBD1 (6 bases). V gave up 4 bases and J gave up 1 base, with 10 bases separating them. CDR1 is MGHDK and CDR2 is SYGVNS in the germline V gene. CDR3 size: 14 residues. CDR3 sequence (DNA): TGTGCCAGCAGTGGGTTGACAGGGAACACTGAAGCTTTCTTT. Amino acid sequence: CASSGLTGNTEAFF.

The CDR3 sequence is CASSPRGSDEQFF. The DNA of the CDR3 is TGTGCCAGCTCACCCAGGGGTTCGGATGAGCAGTTCTTC. The rearrangement links TRBV18 to TRBJ2-1; tentative D call: TRBD1 (6 bases). The CDR3 has 13 amino acids. The V end was cut by 3 bases, the J end by 8 bases, with 11 bases between. CDR1 is KGHSH, CDR2 LQKENI, per germline.

The CDR3 bases are TGTGCCAGCGGCGGACGGGCTCCCTACGAGCAGTACTTC. Residues: CASGGRAPYEQYF. The chain uses TRBV6-5 and TRBJ2-7; D is unclear. The CDR3 covers 13 residues. CDR1 and CDR2 (germline): MNHEY, SVGAGI. V was cut by 8 bases and J by 2 bases, with 13 bases left in between.

The chain carries TRBV7-2 and TRBJ1-3, with unresolved D. The CDR3 runs to 15 residues. Germline V CDR1 and CDR2: SGHTA, FQGNSA. Deletions cut 5 bases from V and 0 bases from J, with 11 bases between. The CDR3 sequence is CASSPYGNSGNTIYF. Here the CDR3 DNA reads TGTGCCAGCAGCCCATACGGGAACTCTGGAAACACCATATATTTT.

The genes are TRBV7-2 and TRBJ2-1; TRBD1 matches at 7 bases. The CDR3 extends over 14 amino acids. Germline lookup yields CDR1 SGHTA and CDR2 FQGNSA. Unmatched junction bases numbered 7, after V lost 4 bases and J lost 7 bases. CDR3 bases: TGTGCCAGCAGCTACCGGGACAGAAAAAATGAGCAGTTCTTC. Its translation: CASSYRDRKNEQFF.

The chain combines TRBV28 with TRBJ2-7; tentatively, D is TRBD1 (6 bases). V was shortened by 6 bases and J by 7 bases, with 16 bases between the two germline ends. There are 13 residues in the CDR3. Germline V lookup: CDR1 MDHEN, CDR2 SYDVKM. The CDR3 sequence: CASSLDRFGEQYF. The CDR3 region has the DNA TGTGCCAGCAGCCTTGACAGGTTTGGGGAGCAGTACTTC.

This chain uses TRBV4-1 with TRBJ1-1; D unresolved. The germline CDR1 and CDR2 sequences are MGHRA and YSYEKL. The CDR3 covers 13 residues. Trimming cost V 0 bases and J 6 bases, with 8 bases left between them. The CDR3 DNA sequence: TGCGCCAGCAGCCAAGATTTATTTCCTGAAGCTTTCTTT. Encoded protein: CASSQDLFPEAFF.

This rearrangement joins TRBV14 to TRBJ2-7, with D unclear. CDR1 SGHDN and CDR2 FVKESK come from the germline V gene. Trimming took 2 bases from V and 3 from J, leaving 11 bases between them. CDR3 size: 14 residues. For the CDR3, the DNA is TGTGCCAGCAGCCAAAGGGCGAATTACTACGAGCAGTACTTC. Translation gives CASSQRANYYEQYF.

The gene calls are TRBV27 and TRBJ2-5, with TRBD2 matching over 13 bases. The germline gives CDR1 MNHEY, CDR2 SMNVEV (reference sequence). The junction had 17 bases not matched to a gene; V was cut back by 5 bases and J by 5 bases. The CDR3 length is 19 residues. CDR3: CASSARGLAGAPSRETQYF. In DNA form, the CDR3 reads TGTGCCAGCAGTGCCCGAGGACTAGCGGGGGCCCCTTCGCGGGAGACCCAGTACTTC.

This clone has more than one count but fewer than ten. The chain is built from TRBV6-9 and TRBJ1-3; D not certain. Germline values: CDR1 MNHGY, CDR2 SVAAGI. V was cut by 5 bases and J by 4 bases, with 9 bases left in between. The CDR3 spans 13 residues. The CDR3 sequence: CASSPDGGNTIYF. CDR3 coding DNA: TGTGCCAGCAGTCCCGACGGAGGAAACACCATATATTTT.

The chain recombines TRBV19 with TRBJ2-1; D gene ambiguous. This CDR3 has 14 residues. CDR1 LNHDA and CDR2 SQIVND come from the germline V gene (reference sequence). V was pared by 2 bases and J by 4 bases, with 9 bases between. In DNA form, the CDR3 reads TGTGCCAGTAGTATACGGGTAACGTACAATGAGCAGTTCTTC. Protein sequence: CASSIRVTYNEQFF.

The CDR3 sequence: CASSSSGGAYEQYF. In DNA, the CDR3 is TGTGCCAGCAGTTCTAGCGGGGGGGCCTACGAGCAGTACTTC. The chain joins TRBV5-6 to TRBJ2-7, with 12 nucleotides matching TRBD2. With V trimmed by 5 bases and J by 2 bases, 2 bases remained unmatched. The V gene's germline CDR1 is SGHDT and CDR2 YYEEEE. The CDR3 loop spans 14 amino acids.

The chain has TRBV7-2 and TRBJ1-2, with a possible D match to TRBD1 (6 bases). The CDR3 is made up of 14 amino acids. Germline assignment: CDR1 SGHTA and CDR2 FQGNSA. Trimming cost V 3 bases and J 6 bases, with 14 bases left between them. CDR3 sequence: CASSLGHRADGYTF. The CDR3 DNA is TGTGCCAGCAGCTTGGGACACCGGGCGGATGGCTACACCTTC. Filled out from reference TRBV7-2 and TRBJ1-2, the complete variable domain reads GAGVSQSPSNKVTEKGKDVELRCDPISGHTALYWYRQSLGQGLEFLIYFQGNSAPDKSGLPSDRFSAERTGGSVSTLTIQRTQQEDSAVYLCASSLGHRADGYTFGSGTRLTVV.

The chain has TRBV5-1 and TRBJ1-1; TRBD1 is a possible D gene (5 bases). Trimming pared 7 bases from V and 1 base from J, leaving 14 bases between. Germline CDR1 reads SGHRS; CDR2 reads YFSETQ. The CDR3 extends over 14 amino acids. The CDR3 DNA follows: TGCGCCAGCGGAGCTGGGGCAGGGAACACTGAAGCTTTCTTT. This sequence encodes CASGAGAGNTEAFF.

The chain joins TRBV7-6 to TRBJ2-6, with no clear D. V lost 0 bases, J lost 4 bases, and 10 bases lay in between. Germline-derived CDR1 and CDR2 are SGHVS and FNYEAQ. This CDR3 comprises 16 residues. In DNA, the CDR3 is TGTGCCAGCAGCTTAGCCCCGGGTGCCGGGGCCAACGTCCTGACTTTC. This codes for CASSLAPGAGANVLTF. Full variable domain (outside the CDR3, taken from reference TRBV7-6 and TRBJ2-6): GAGVSQSPRYKVTKRGQDVALRCDPISGHVSLYWYRQALGQGPEFLTYFNYEAQQDKSGLPNDRFSAERPEGSISTLTIQRTEQRDSAMYRCASSLAPGAGANVLTFGAGSRLTVL.